A selection of T cell receptor beta chains follows, all from one sample in a study of CD8 T cells in ankylosing spondylitis. TCRdb re-derived calls from the 5' RACE reads in MiXCR, one entry per CDR3 protein. The sample contains 200,000 to 250,000 distinct CDR3 sequences, more than 9% of which appear only once. The sequenced sample consisted of blood, either unsorted or a sorted T cell fraction (not recorded which). The receptors were sampled from a male donor with ankylosing spondylitis or in good health (not recorded which). Each CDR3 is given with its conserved first and last residue. Fields, in order: CDR3 DNA, CDR3 protein, V gene, clone size, J gene, D gene. A D gene is named only where the DNA matches it firmly. A clone size is listed for some rows: how often the clone was seen (once, few, many), or a class if it is expanded.

CDR3 DNA: TGCGCCAGCAGCTTACGACAGGGGGCGCGCAATGAGCAGTTCTTC; CDR3 protein: CASSLRQGARNEQFF; V gene: TRBV5-1; clone size: many; J gene: TRBJ2-1; D gene: TRBD1
CDR3 DNA: TGCGCCAGCAGCTTGGTACCCCCGGGAAGAGGTATCACCGGGGAGCTGTTTTTT; CDR3 protein: CASSLVPPGRGITGELFF; V gene: TRBV5-1; clone size: few; J gene: TRBJ2-2; D gene: NA
CDR3 DNA: TGCGCCAGCAGCTTAAAGGGGGAGAACACTGAAGCTTTCTTT; CDR3 protein: CASSLKGENTEAFF; V gene: TRBV5-1; clone size: many; J gene: TRBJ1-1; D gene: NA
CDR3 DNA: TGTGCCAGCAGCCAGGGGGGACTAGCGAGTACCGGGGAGCTGTTTTTT; CDR3 protein: CASSQGGLASTGELFF; V gene: TRBV4-2; clone size: NA; J gene: TRBJ2-2; D gene: TRBD2
CDR3 DNA: TGTGCCAGCAGCGATAACAGGGGGCCGGTTGAAAAACTGTTTTTT; CDR3 protein: CASSDNRGPVEKLFF; V gene: TRBV11-2; clone size: NA; J gene: TRBJ1-4; D gene: TRBD1
CDR3 DNA: TGTGCCAGCAGCCCTACAGGGGGTTTCACAGATACGCAGTATTTT; CDR3 protein: CASSPTGGFTDTQYF; V gene: TRBV11-2; clone size: NA; J gene: TRBJ2-3; D gene: TRBD1
CDR3 DNA: TGTGCCAGCAGCTTCCTCGACGGAGAGAATTCACCCCTCCACTTT; CDR3 protein: CASSFLDGENSPLHF; V gene: TRBV12-3/TRBV12-4; clone size: many; J gene: TRBJ1-6; D gene: NA
CDR3 DNA: TGCAGCGCCTCTACAGGGATACGCGAGCAGTACTTC; CDR3 protein: CSASTGIREQYF; V gene: TRBV29-1; clone size: NA; J gene: TRBJ2-7; D gene: NA
CDR3 DNA: TGTGCCAGCAGTTTCCGTGGGACAGTCTCCTACGAGCAGTACTTC; CDR3 protein: CASSFRGTVSYEQYF; V gene: TRBV12-3/TRBV12-4; clone size: many; J gene: TRBJ2-7; D gene: TRBD1
CDR3 DNA: TGTGCCATCAGTGGTGGCGGGGCGAACTCCTACAATGAGCAGTTCTTC; CDR3 protein: CAISGGGANSYNEQFF; V gene: TRBV10-3; clone size: many; J gene: TRBJ2-1; D gene: NA
CDR3 DNA: TGTGCCACCGTGGCTAACAATGAGCAGTTCTTC; CDR3 protein: CATVANNEQFF; V gene: TRBV24-1; clone size: many; J gene: TRBJ2-1; D gene: NA
CDR3 DNA: TGCAGTGCCAGTCGAATGGGACAGGGGGACAATGAGCAGTTCTTC; CDR3 protein: CSASRMGQGDNEQFF; V gene: TRBV20-1; clone size: NA; J gene: TRBJ2-1; D gene: TRBD1
CDR3 DNA: TGCGCCAGCAGCCAAAGGGACGTCCTAACCGAGCAGTACTTC; CDR3 protein: CASSQRDVLTEQYF; V gene: TRBV5-1; clone size: many; J gene: TRBJ2-7; D gene: NA
CDR3 DNA: TGTGCCAGCAGCTTAGGCACCTTGTACACCGGGGAGCTGTTTTTT; CDR3 protein: CASSLGTLYTGELFF; V gene: TRBV7-2; clone size: many; J gene: TRBJ2-2; D gene: NA
CDR3 DNA: TGCAGCGTTGGGGGGACAGGTATGAACACTGAAGCTTTCTTT; CDR3 protein: CSVGGTGMNTEAFF; V gene: TRBV29-1; clone size: few; J gene: TRBJ1-1; D gene: TRBD1
CDR3 DNA: TGCGCCAGCAGTTGGGTGGGGGACACTGAAGCTTTCTTT; CDR3 protein: CASSWVGDTEAFF; V gene: TRBV5-1; clone size: NA; J gene: TRBJ1-1; D gene: NA
CDR3 DNA: TGTGCCAGTAGTATCCTGCGACAGAGCACAGATACGCAGTATTTT; CDR3 protein: CASSILRQSTDTQYF; V gene: TRBV19; clone size: NA; J gene: TRBJ2-3; D gene: NA
CDR3 DNA: TGTGCCAGCAGCTTAGTAGTTTCGGGCGAGACCCAGTACTTC; CDR3 protein: CASSLVVSGETQYF; V gene: TRBV7-9; clone size: many; J gene: TRBJ2-5; D gene: NA
CDR3 DNA: TGTGCCAGCATTACGGGGATCAGCACCGGGGAGCTGTTTTTT; CDR3 protein: CASITGISTGELFF; V gene: TRBV12-3/TRBV12-4; clone size: many; J gene: TRBJ2-2; D gene: NA
CDR3 DNA: TGCGCCAGCAGCTTGGCCAGGCAGGGCATAACTGAAGCTTTCTTT; CDR3 protein: CASSLARQGITEAFF; V gene: TRBV5-1; clone size: many; J gene: TRBJ1-1; D gene: NA
CDR3 DNA: TGCGCCGGGAAACCCGGGACAGGGACAGATACGCAGTATTTT; CDR3 protein: CAGKPGTGTDTQYF; V gene: TRBV5-1; clone size: NA; J gene: TRBJ2-3; D gene: TRBD1
CDR3 DNA: TGTGCCAGCAGCAAACCACAGCCGGGACAGGGTATAGGGACCCAGTACTTC; CDR3 protein: CASSKPQPGQGIGTQYF; V gene: TRBV14; clone size: NA; J gene: TRBJ2-5; D gene: TRBD1
CDR3 DNA: TGTGCCGGCAGCTCGGGACTAGCGGGGTCGTACCAAGAGACCCAGTACTTC; CDR3 protein: CAGSSGLAGSYQETQYF; V gene: TRBV11-1; clone size: many; J gene: TRBJ2-5; D gene: TRBD2
CDR3 DNA: TGCAGTGCTAGGTGGGACAGGGGGCTGACTGAAGCTTTCTTT; CDR3 protein: CSARWDRGLTEAFF; V gene: TRBV20-1; clone size: NA; J gene: TRBJ1-1; D gene: TRBD1
CDR3 DNA: TGCGCCAGCGGGTCAAACACAGGGGGCACCGGGGAGCTGTTTTTT; CDR3 protein: CASGSNTGGTGELFF; V gene: TRBV5-1; clone size: few; J gene: TRBJ2-2; D gene: TRBD1
CDR3 DNA: TGTGCCAGCAGCTTACGGACAGGGAGGAATTCACCCCTCCACTTT; CDR3 protein: CASSLRTGRNSPLHF; V gene: TRBV7-2; clone size: many; J gene: TRBJ1-6; D gene: TRBD1
CDR3 DNA: TGTGCCATCAGTGAGTCTATGAGGGCGGCTGAAGCTTTCTTT; CDR3 protein: CAISESMRAAEAFF; V gene: TRBV10-3; clone size: NA; J gene: TRBJ1-1; D gene: NA
CDR3 DNA: TGCGCCAGCAGCTTTGAGGGACAGGGGTCGGGCGAGCAGTACTTC; CDR3 protein: CASSFEGQGSGEQYF; V gene: TRBV5-1; clone size: many; J gene: TRBJ2-7; D gene: TRBD1
CDR3 DNA: TGTGCCAGCAGTTTAACCGACACCGCCTACGAGCAGTACTTC; CDR3 protein: CASSLTDTAYEQYF; V gene: TRBV28; clone size: many; J gene: TRBJ2-7; D gene: NA
CDR3 DNA: TGCAGTGCTAGGGACTGGGGCCAAGAGACCCAGTACTTC; CDR3 protein: CSARDWGQETQYF; V gene: TRBV20-1; clone size: few; J gene: TRBJ2-5; D gene: NA
CDR3 DNA: TGCAGCGTCGTGACTATCACAGAGACCCAGTACTTC; CDR3 protein: CSVVTITETQYF; V gene: TRBV29-1; clone size: many; J gene: TRBJ2-5; D gene: NA
CDR3 DNA: TGTGCCAGCAGCTGGGGACCAGGGGATCCCCAGCCCCAGCATTTT; CDR3 protein: CASSWGPGDPQPQHF; V gene: TRBV7-9; clone size: NA; J gene: TRBJ1-5; D gene: NA
CDR3 DNA: TGTGCCAGCAGCCCTCTGCGGGACGGCGGCAATCAGCCCCAGCATTTT; CDR3 protein: CASSPLRDGGNQPQHF; V gene: TRBV6-1; clone size: many; J gene: TRBJ1-5; D gene: NA
CDR3 DNA: TGTGCCAGCAGCCCCACGACCGGCTCATTAGGGGAGACCCAGTACTTC; CDR3 protein: CASSPTTGSLGETQYF; V gene: TRBV9; clone size: many; J gene: TRBJ2-5; D gene: NA
CDR3 DNA: TGTGCCAGCAGCCAACCGGGACAGATTAATGAAAAACTGTTTTTT; CDR3 protein: CASSQPGQINEKLFF; V gene: TRBV7-9; clone size: many; J gene: TRBJ1-4; D gene: TRBD1
CDR3 DNA: TGCAGTGCTAGTCCTGTGGACGCCTGGGTTGAAAAACTGTTTTTT; CDR3 protein: CSASPVDAWVEKLFF; V gene: TRBV20-1; clone size: NA; J gene: TRBJ1-4; D gene: NA
CDR3 DNA: TGCGCCAGCAGCTTGGGCTCGGACCCTGGCGGCTACACCTTC; CDR3 protein: CASSLGSDPGGYTF; V gene: TRBV5-1; clone size: many; J gene: TRBJ1-2; D gene: NA
CDR3 DNA: TGTGCCAGCGGAAAGGACAGGGGGCAACGCGAGCAGTACTTC; CDR3 protein: CASGKDRGQREQYF; V gene: TRBV6-1; clone size: NA; J gene: TRBJ2-7; D gene: TRBD1
CDR3 DNA: TGTGCCAGCAGCTTAGCCCCCATTGAGACCCAGTACTTC; CDR3 protein: CASSLAPIETQYF; V gene: TRBV7-2; clone size: many; J gene: TRBJ2-5; D gene: NA
CDR3 DNA: TGTGCCAGCAGCTTAAAAGGTAGTAGCAATCAGCCCCAGCATTTT; CDR3 protein: CASSLKGSSNQPQHF; V gene: TRBV7-2; clone size: few; J gene: TRBJ1-5; D gene: NA
CDR3 DNA: TGTGCCAGCAGTCGCCTACTAGCGACTAGCACAGATACGCAGTATTTT; CDR3 protein: CASSRLLATSTDTQYF; V gene: TRBV12-3/TRBV12-4; clone size: many; J gene: TRBJ2-3; D gene: TRBD2
CDR3 DNA: TGTGACTTACCTAATGAAAAACTGTTTTTT; CDR3 protein: CDLPNEKLFF; V gene: TRBV12-3/TRBV12-4; clone size: many; J gene: TRBJ1-4; D gene: NA
CDR3 DNA: TGTGCCAGCACCGGACTAGCGGGGGGCGATACGCAGTATTTT; CDR3 protein: CASTGLAGGDTQYF; V gene: TRBV2; clone size: NA; J gene: TRBJ2-3; D gene: TRBD2
CDR3 DNA: TGTGCCAGCAGCCCCACCCGGGAGAGCCTCACAGATACGCAGTATTTT; CDR3 protein: CASSPTRESLTDTQYF; V gene: TRBV5-6; clone size: many; J gene: TRBJ2-3; D gene: NA
CDR3 DNA: TGTGCCAGCAGCCGAGGACAGGGGATCTCCTACAATGAGCAGTTCTTC; CDR3 protein: CASSRGQGISYNEQFF; V gene: TRBV5-5; clone size: many; J gene: TRBJ2-1; D gene: TRBD1